The 17 T cell receptor beta chains below were found in one sample sequenced in a study of human T cells and chemical hapten exposure. Noted time point: patch test 2, 6 weeks after DPC sensitization. Treatment meaning: therapeutic diphenylcyclopropenone sensitization with weekly scalp DPC. TCRdb passed the RACE reads through MiXCR, listing each CDR3 protein once. The table lists about 80,000 distinct CDR3 sequences, 9.5% to 13% of them singletons. The sample here was whole blood, taken in connection with sensitization to the hapten diphenylcyclopropenone (DPC). These receptors were taken from a man younger than 35 with alopecia areata. Some clones in this sample may be carry-over from other donors' samples.

This clonotype was recorded at least ten times. The V call is TRBV18, the J call TRBJ2-3, with TRBD2 as a possible D gene (7 bases). V was pared by 3 bases and J by 2 bases, with 12 bases between. The CDR3 totals 15 residues. Per the germline V gene, CDR1 is KGHSH and CDR2 is LQKENI. CDR3 DNA: TGTGCCAGCTCACCGGGGCGGGGGCCCACAGATACGCAGTATTTT. It encodes CASSPGRGPTDTQYF. Complete variable domain (other parts from reference TRBV18 and TRBJ2-3): NAGVMQNPRHLVRRRGQEARLRCSPMKGHSHVYWYRQLPEEGLKFMVYLQKENIIDESGMPKERFSAEFPKEGPSILRIQQVVRGDSAAYFCASSPGRGPTDTQYFGPGTRLTVL.

This clonotype has at least ten counts. V and J are TRBV6-1 and TRBJ2-1, with no clear D. V was shortened by 1 base and J by 7 bases, with 5 bases between the two germline ends. Germline CDR1 reads MNHNS; CDR2 reads SASEGT. The CDR3 runs to 12 residues. CDR3 amino acids: CASSEDLNEQFF. CDR3 sequence (DNA): TGTGCCAGCAGTGAAGATTTGAATGAGCAGTTCTTC.

The chain couples TRBV28 to TRBJ1-6, with TRBD1 matching over 9 bases. Germline lookup yields CDR1 MDHEN and CDR2 SYDVKM. CDR3 length: 14 residues. Trimming cost V 5 bases and J 9 bases; bases outside gene matches: 5. CDR3 sequence reads: CASSVRDRASPLHF. The CDR3 DNA reads TGTGCCAGCAGTGTACGGGACAGGGCTTCACCCCTCCACTTT.

The rearrangement links TRBV13 to TRBJ2-2; the D gene is possibly TRBD2 (5 bases). Per germline, CDR1 PRHDT and CDR2 FYEKMQ (reference sequence). The CDR3 length is 12 residues. V was trimmed by 7 bases and J by 6 bases, leaving 9 bases between them. The CDR3 DNA sequence: TGTGCCAGCAAGAAGGGAGCCGGGGAGCTGTTTTTT. It specifies CASKKGAGELFF.

V and J are TRBV6-2 or TRBV6-3 and TRBJ2-1; tentative D call: TRBD2 (7 bases). Per germline, CDR1 MNHEY and CDR2 SVGEGT. Trimming left V 4 bases short and J 2 bases short, with 18 bases between. This CDR3 contains 17 residues. CDR3 sequence (DNA): TGTGCCAGCAGTTTAGGGGGGGGGAGACTAGCCTACAATGAGCAGTTCTTC. This sequence encodes CASSLGGGRLAYNEQFF.

In its sample, this clonotype was seen a few times. This rearrangement joins TRBV18 to TRBJ2-7; possibly TRBD1 for D (5 bases). CDR3 length equals 13 residues. V was cut by 3 bases and J by 1 base, with 7 bases left in between. The V gene's germline CDR1 is KGHSH and CDR2 LQKENI. CDR3 in amino acids: CASSPQGSYEQYV. CDR3 in DNA: TGTGCCAGCTCACCTCAGGGTTCCTACGAGCAGTACGTC.

Many counts were recorded for this clonotype. The rearrangement joins TRBV20-1 to TRBJ1-5; 8 bases agree with TRBD1. With V trimmed by 1 base and J by 4 bases, 3 bases remained unmatched. Germline assignment: CDR1 DFQATT and CDR2 SNEGSKA (reference sequence). The CDR3 is made up of 14 amino acids. CDR3 amino acids: CSARGQGQNQPQHF. CDR3 DNA: TGCAGTGCTAGAGGACAGGGGCAAAATCAGCCCCAGCATTTT.

The J gene is TRBJ2-2, the V gene TRBV28; D ambiguous. Germline V CDR1 and CDR2: MDHEN, SYDVKM. CDR3 length: 16 residues. Trimming shortened V by 3 bases and J by 3 bases, and 14 bases separated the two germline ends. This CDR3 reads CASSFVISRDTGELFF. The CDR3 bases are TGTGCCAGCAGTTTTGTCATCAGCCGGGACACCGGGGAGCTGTTTTTT.

This clonotype was counted a single time. The chain has TRBV28 and TRBJ1-2; D might be TRBD1 (5 bases). The germline V gene encodes CDR1 MDHEN and CDR2 SYDVKM. V was clipped by 4 bases and J by 9 bases, with 9 bases between them. The CDR3 contains 11 residues. CDR3 coding DNA: TGTGCCAGCAGTTCCCAGGGTAGCTACACCTTC. It is translated as CASSSQGSYTF.

This clonotype has at least ten counts. The rearrangement uses TRBV10-3 and TRBJ1-5; D remains ambiguous. V was trimmed by 3 bases and J by 9 bases, leaving 15 bases between them. This CDR3 has 14 amino acids. Germline CDR1 and CDR2: ENHRY and SYGVKD. CDR3 in amino acids: CAISEGERVWPQHF. The CDR3, as DNA: TGTGCCATCAGTGAAGGAGAGCGAGTGTGGCCCCAGCATTTT.

The chain couples TRBV5-1 to TRBJ2-7; D remains unclear. Deletions cut 1 base from V and 3 bases from J, with 17 bases between. Germline lookup yields CDR1 SGHRS and CDR2 YFSETQ. The CDR3 loop spans 16 amino acids. The CDR3 reads CASSLTPEASLYEQYF. The CDR3 nucleotides read TGCGCCAGCAGCTTGACTCCGGAAGCCTCTCTCTACGAGCAGTACTTC. The full variable domain, with the rest looked up from reference TRBV5-1 and TRBJ2-7, is KAGVTQTPRYLIKTRGQQVTLSCSPISGHRSVSWYQQTPGQGLQFLFEYFSETQRNKGNFPGRFSGRQFSNSRSEMNVSTLELGDSALYLCASSLTPEASLYEQYFGPGTRLTVT.

This clonotype was recorded many times. The chain carries TRBV6-2 or TRBV6-3 and TRBJ1-5, with a tentative D call TRBD1 (5 bases). Trimming cost V 2 bases and J 5 bases, with 16 bases left between them. Germline CDR1 is MNHEY and CDR2 is SVGEGT. This CDR3 region has 16 residues. The CDR3 sequence: CASSYLPQAGYQPQHF. The CDR3 DNA sequence: TGTGCCAGCAGTTACCTACCACAGGCAGGATATCAGCCCCAGCATTTT.

This clonotype was seen many times. The V call is TRBV2, the J call TRBJ1-4; D gene ambiguous. V lost 4 bases to trimming and J lost 1 base, with 10 bases between them. Germline lookup yields CDR1 SNHLY and CDR2 FYNNEI. The CDR3 spans 15 residues. CDR3 DNA: TGTGCCAGCAGTGTCATGGCCGAAACTAATGAAAAACTGTTTTTT. Its translation is CASSVMAETNEKLFF.

This clonotype appeared a few times. The chain carries TRBV7-9 and TRBJ2-1; the D is unclear. The CDR3 consists of 14 residues. Germline V gives CDR1 SEHNR, CDR2 FQNEAQ (reference sequence). Trimming stripped 7 bases from V and 0 bases from J, with 10 bases between. CDR3 DNA sequence: TGTGCCAGCATCCGAGAGAACTCCTACAATGAGCAGTTCTTC. This codes for CASIRENSYNEQFF.

This clonotype was observed at least ten times. The chain couples TRBV2 to TRBJ2-7, with no clear D. V shed 8 bases and J shed 1 base, with 18 bases lying between them. Germline loops: CDR1 SNHLY, CDR2 FYNNEI. The length of the CDR3 is 15 residues. CDR3 coding DNA: TGTGCCAGCGAGAACCCCGGGCCCCCATCCTACGAGCAGTACTTC. Amino acids: CASENPGPPSYEQYF.

V gene TRBV5-8 combines with J gene TRBJ2-1; TRBD2 is a possible D gene (5 bases). Germline CDR1 reads SGHTS; CDR2 reads YDEGEE. The CDR3 sequence is 12 residues long. V gave up 4 bases and J gave up 10 bases, with 12 bases separating them. As DNA, the CDR3 is TGTGCCAGCAGCCATAGAACGGGGGAGCAGTTCTTC. This codes for CASSHRTGEQFF.

This clonotype was detected only a few times. The chain joins TRBV10-3 to TRBJ1-5; D gene ambiguous. Trimming stripped 11 bases from V and 8 bases from J, with 16 bases between. This CDR3 spans 12 amino acids. The germline V gene encodes CDR1 ENHRY and CDR2 SYGVKD. CDR3 amino acids: CAVRQAGEPQHF. The CDR3 bases are TGTGCCGTAAGACAAGCCGGGGAGCCCCAGCATTTT.